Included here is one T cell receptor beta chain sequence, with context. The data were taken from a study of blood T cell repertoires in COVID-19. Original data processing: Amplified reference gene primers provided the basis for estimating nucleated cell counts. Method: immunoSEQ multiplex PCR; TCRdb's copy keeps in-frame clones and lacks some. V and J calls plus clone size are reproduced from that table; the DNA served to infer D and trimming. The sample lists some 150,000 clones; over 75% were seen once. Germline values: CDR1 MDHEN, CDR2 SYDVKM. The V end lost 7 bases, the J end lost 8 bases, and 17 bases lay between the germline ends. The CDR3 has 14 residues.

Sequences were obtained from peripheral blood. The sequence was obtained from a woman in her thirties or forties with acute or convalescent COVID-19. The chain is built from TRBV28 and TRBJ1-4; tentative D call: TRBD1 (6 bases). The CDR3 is CASNPRDTREKLFF. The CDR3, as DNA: TGTGCCAGCAACCCCCGGGACACCAGAGAAAAACTGTTTTTT.